Below are 21 T cell receptor beta chains sequenced from a single sample in a study of cytomegalovirus exposure and HLA in healthy donors. 13 Jbeta primers and 60 Vbeta primers were used for the PCR. The protocol was immunoSEQ multiplex PCR, while the TCRdb copy is restricted to in-frame clones and leaves out a portion. The sample has 97,000 or so clones; roughly 81% are singletons. The material sequenced was PBMCs. The receptors were gathered from a man aged 35-49 years in good health and CMV-seronegative.

This sequence joins TRBV27 and TRBJ2-6, with 8 bases that match TRBD1. There are 21 residues in the CDR3. Germline V gene sequence: CDR1 MNHEY, CDR2 SMNVEV (reference sequence). The trim removed 1 base at V and 0 bases at J, leaving 14 bases unmatched. DNA for the CDR3: TGTGCCAGCAGTTTATTGAGGCCGTTACGGGACAGGAGCTCTGGGGCCAACGTCCTGACTTTC. As protein: CASSLLRPLRDRSSGANVLTF.

V gene TRBV5-4 combines with J gene TRBJ1-1; D uncertain. CDR1 and CDR2 from the germline V gene are SGHNT and YYREEE (reference sequence). Trimming left V 5 bases short and J 1 base short, with 12 bases between. The CDR3 is made up of 14 amino acids. In nucleotides, the CDR3 is TGTGCCAGCAGTTCTCCCACTGGGAACACTGAAGCTTTCTTT. This encodes CASSSPTGNTEAFF.

This clone was observed a single time. The junction shows a germline mismatch at one end, possibly a read error. V and J are TRBV6-6 and TRBJ1-1; D ambiguous. Germline V gene lookup returns CDR1 MNHNY and CDR2 SVGAGI (reference sequence). The CDR3 loop spans 14 amino acids. CDR3 amino acids: CASSYQGVNTEAFF. CDR3 nucleotides: TGTGCCAGCAGTTATCAAGGAGTCAACACTGAAGCTTTTTTT.

V and J are TRBV7-9 and TRBJ2-5; a weak D match, TRBD1 (5 bases). From germline, CDR1 is SEHNR and CDR2 FQNEAQ (reference sequence). The CDR3 loop spans 15 amino acids. V lost 1 base and J 5 bases, leaving 14 bases between the germline ends. CDR3 coding DNA: TGTGCCAGCAGCTTAGGAGACAGAAATATGGAGACCCAGTACTTC. Its protein is CASSLGDRNMETQYF.

This chain links TRBV29-1 with TRBJ2-2, with 9 nucleotides matching TRBD1. CDR3 size: 13 residues. Trimming took 7 bases from V and 7 from J; bases not matched to a gene: 7. The germline CDR1 and CDR2 sequences are SQVTM and ANQGSEA. CDR3 protein: CSARQGGGGELFF. DNA of the CDR3: TGCAGCGCTAGACAGGGGGGAGGCGGGGAGCTGTTTTTT.

V gene TRBV5-1 combines with J gene TRBJ2-1; 10 bases agree with TRBD2. The CDR3 has 15 residues. With 0 bases clipped from V and 9 bases from J, the junction kept 6 bases outside the gene matches. Germline V gives CDR1 SGHRS, CDR2 YFSETQ. The DNA of the CDR3 is TGCGCCAGCAGCTTGGAAAGCGGGGGGGCCTTTGAGCAGTTCTTC. Amino acids: CASSLESGGAFEQFF.

The CDR3 protein is CASSLAGTGYGNQPQHF. The CDR3 DNA reads TGTGCCAGCAGCTTAGCCGGGACAGGGTATGGCAATCAGCCCCAGCATTTT. The chain carries TRBV7-2 and TRBJ1-5, with 9 bases matching TRBD1. The CDR3 contains 17 residues. The germline gives CDR1 SGHTA, CDR2 FQGNSA. The ends lost 0 bases at V and 2 bases at J; junction bases unmatched: 5.

The J gene is TRBJ2-7, the V gene TRBV15; TRBD1 is a possible D gene (6 bases). This CDR3 has 15 residues. V lost 3 bases and J lost 0, with 12 bases in between. Per germline, CDR1 LNHNV and CDR2 YYDKDF (reference sequence). CDR3 amino acids: CATSSPDSSSYEQYF. CDR3 bases: TGTGCCACCAGCAGCCCGGACAGTAGCTCCTACGAGCAGTACTTC.

The chain joins TRBV5-1 to TRBJ2-3; D remains ambiguous. Germline CDR1 and CDR2: SGHRS and YFSETQ. The V end lost 4 bases, the J end lost 3 bases, and 9 bases lay between the germline ends. The CDR3 spans 13 residues. The chain's CDR3 is CASSNDITDTQYF. The CDR3 nucleotides are TGCGCCAGCAGCAACGACATAACAGATACGCAGTATTTT.

The chain combines TRBV27 with TRBJ2-7; no definite D call. The V gene's germline CDR1 is MNHEY and CDR2 SMNVEV (reference sequence). V was trimmed by 10 bases and J by 0 bases, leaving 19 bases between them. The CDR3 has 15 residues. The CDR3 DNA reads TGTGCCACCCAAAGAAGGAACAGCTACTCCTACGAGCAGTACTTC. Amino acid sequence: CATQRRNSYSYEQYF.

By its share, this clone is medium-sized. The chain joins TRBV15 to TRBJ1-4; TRBD1 agrees at 7 bases. CDR1 and CDR2 from the germline V gene are LNHNV and YYDKDF (reference sequence). Trimming at V came to 5 bases and at J to 4 bases, leaving 13 bases not matched to a gene. The CDR3 covers 17 residues. CDR3 amino acids: CATSVFFGRQGNEKLFF. In nucleotides, the CDR3 is TGTGCCACCAGCGTGTTTTTTGGTCGACAGGGTAATGAAAAACTGTTTTTT.

The V and J genes are TRBV10-3 and TRBJ2-7; the D gene is possibly TRBD1 (6 bases). Germline-derived CDR1 and CDR2 are ENHRY and SYGVKD. Trimming took off 6 bases at V and 2 bases at J, with 14 bases between the two ends. The CDR3 covers 14 residues. The CDR3 DNA sequence: TGTGCCATCAGCGAGGGACAAGGGGCCTACGAGCAGTACTTC. Amino acids: CAISEGQGAYEQYF.

The chain joins TRBV7-3 to TRBJ2-2; 7 bases line up with TRBD1. This CDR3 spans 16 amino acids. In germline, CDR1 is SGHTA, CDR2 FQGTGA. With V trimmed by 5 bases and J by 5 bases, 11 bases remained unmatched. CDR3 protein: CASSPGQARVTGELFF. CDR3 nucleotide sequence: TGTGCCAGCAGCCCCGGACAGGCGAGGGTGACCGGGGAGCTGTTTTTT. Full variable domain (missing parts from reference TRBV7-3 and TRBJ2-2): GAGVSQTPSNKVTEKGKYVELRCDPISGHTALYWYRQSLGQGPEFLIYFQGTGAADDSGLPNDRFFAVRPEGSVSTLKIQRTERGDSAVYLCASSPGQARVTGELFFGEGSRLTVL.

The chain employs TRBV5-1 and TRBJ2-2; no clear D. V gave up 0 bases and J gave up 2 bases, with 8 bases separating them. The germline CDR1 and CDR2 sequences are SGHRS and YFSETQ. The CDR3 is 15 residues long. This chain's CDR3 is CASSLVSVNTGELFF. DNA for the CDR3: TGCGCCAGCAGCTTGGTGTCAGTTAACACCGGGGAGCTGTTTTTT.

This clone showed up just a few times. The chain combines TRBV7-9 with TRBJ1-6; D might be TRBD1 (5 bases). The V gene lost 2 bases and the J gene lost 8 bases, with 7 bases spanning the gap. CDR1 and CDR2 from the germline V gene are SEHNR and FQNEAQ (reference sequence). The CDR3 totals 13 residues. The CDR3 spells CASSLRGDSPLHF. CDR3 DNA: TGTGCCAGCAGCTTAAGGGGTGATTCACCCCTCCACTTT.

This chain joins TRBV5-5 and TRBJ2-1; D remains ambiguous. Looked up from germline, CDR1 is SGHKS and CDR2 is YYEKEE (reference sequence). Trimming cost V 0 bases and J 7 bases, with 5 bases left between them. CDR3 length: 12 amino acids. The CDR3 DNA reads TGTGCCAGCAGCTTGGCCCGTAATGAGCAGTTCTTC. This gives the protein CASSLARNEQFF.

The sample holds one count of this clone. The chain recombines TRBV5-4 with TRBJ2-1, with 14 bases identical to TRBD2. CDR1 and CDR2 from the germline V gene are SGHNT and YYREEE (reference sequence). This CDR3 region has 17 residues. The junction had 8 bases not matched to a gene; V was cut back by 0 bases and J by 9 bases. The chain's CDR3 is CASSLGLAGGPGGEQFF. The CDR3 DNA sequence: TGTGCCAGCAGCTTGGGACTAGCGGGGGGGCCGGGGGGTGAGCAGTTCTTC.

The chain carries TRBV11-2 and TRBJ2-3; 9 bases match TRBD2. Germline V gives CDR1 SGHAT, CDR2 FQNNGV. This CDR3 contains 17 residues. V shed 0 bases, J shed 2 bases, and the junction held 6 bases outside the gene matches. Here the CDR3 DNA reads TGTGCCAGCAGCTTAGAGAGGCTAGCGGGGATCACAGATACGCAGTATTTT. Amino acid sequence: CASSLERLAGITDTQYF.

This clone was detected only once. For the CDR3, the DNA is TGTGCCAGCAGCCTACGACAGCTAAGCAATCAGCCCCAGCATTTT. This sequence encodes CASSLRQLSNQPQHF. V is TRBV7-2 and J is TRBJ1-5, with a possible D match to TRBD1 (5 bases). V gave up 5 bases and J gave up 1 base, with 12 bases separating them. The CDR3 runs to 15 residues. CDR1 SGHTA and CDR2 FQGNSA come from the germline V gene.

The chain links TRBV4-1 to TRBJ1-5; 9 positions match TRBD1. The CDR3 runs to 17 residues. Losses at the gene ends were 4 bases for V and 8 bases for J; bases not matched to a gene: 15. Germline V gives CDR1 MGHRA, CDR2 YSYEKL. CDR3 region: CASSLLASGQGMKPQHF. The CDR3 region has the DNA TGCGCCAGCAGCCTGCTCGCCTCGGGACAGGGCATGAAGCCCCAGCATTTT.

The CDR3 loop is CASSAALGQSTDTQYF. The CDR3 DNA follows: TGTGCCAGCAGCGCAGCGCTAGGACAGAGCACAGATACGCAGTATTTT. The chain carries TRBV9 and TRBJ2-3; tentative D call: TRBD1 (6 bases). V dropped 3 bases and J dropped 0 bases, with 14 bases sitting between them. The CDR3 runs 16 residues. Germline CDR1 is SGDLS and CDR2 is YYNGEE.